This T cell receptor beta chain was profiled in a study of cytomegalovirus exposure and HLA in healthy donors. Looking at the study overall: Researchers found that roughly 81% of fewer than 450 genotyped donors fell within the Caucasian-associated ancestry cluster.

The CDR3 spans 15 residues. V lost 4 bases to trimming and J lost 1 base; unmatched junction nucleotides: 6. Per the germline V gene, CDR1 is MNHNS and CDR2 is SASEGT. Researchers ran the PCR with 60 Vbeta and 13 Jbeta primers. Produced via immunoSEQ multiplex PCR; TCRdb's table is partial and in-frame only. The data show about 160,000 clones, 65% to 80% seen once. The V gene is TRBV6-1, the J gene TRBJ2-7, with 8 bases aligning to TRBD1. The receptor was isolated from a woman between 35 and 50 years old in good health and CMV-seropositive. Sequenced: PBMCs. The CDR3 DNA sequence: TGTGCCAGCAGTGCCGGACAGGGAAGTTCCTACGAGCAGTACTTC. Its protein product is CASSAGQGSSYEQYF.